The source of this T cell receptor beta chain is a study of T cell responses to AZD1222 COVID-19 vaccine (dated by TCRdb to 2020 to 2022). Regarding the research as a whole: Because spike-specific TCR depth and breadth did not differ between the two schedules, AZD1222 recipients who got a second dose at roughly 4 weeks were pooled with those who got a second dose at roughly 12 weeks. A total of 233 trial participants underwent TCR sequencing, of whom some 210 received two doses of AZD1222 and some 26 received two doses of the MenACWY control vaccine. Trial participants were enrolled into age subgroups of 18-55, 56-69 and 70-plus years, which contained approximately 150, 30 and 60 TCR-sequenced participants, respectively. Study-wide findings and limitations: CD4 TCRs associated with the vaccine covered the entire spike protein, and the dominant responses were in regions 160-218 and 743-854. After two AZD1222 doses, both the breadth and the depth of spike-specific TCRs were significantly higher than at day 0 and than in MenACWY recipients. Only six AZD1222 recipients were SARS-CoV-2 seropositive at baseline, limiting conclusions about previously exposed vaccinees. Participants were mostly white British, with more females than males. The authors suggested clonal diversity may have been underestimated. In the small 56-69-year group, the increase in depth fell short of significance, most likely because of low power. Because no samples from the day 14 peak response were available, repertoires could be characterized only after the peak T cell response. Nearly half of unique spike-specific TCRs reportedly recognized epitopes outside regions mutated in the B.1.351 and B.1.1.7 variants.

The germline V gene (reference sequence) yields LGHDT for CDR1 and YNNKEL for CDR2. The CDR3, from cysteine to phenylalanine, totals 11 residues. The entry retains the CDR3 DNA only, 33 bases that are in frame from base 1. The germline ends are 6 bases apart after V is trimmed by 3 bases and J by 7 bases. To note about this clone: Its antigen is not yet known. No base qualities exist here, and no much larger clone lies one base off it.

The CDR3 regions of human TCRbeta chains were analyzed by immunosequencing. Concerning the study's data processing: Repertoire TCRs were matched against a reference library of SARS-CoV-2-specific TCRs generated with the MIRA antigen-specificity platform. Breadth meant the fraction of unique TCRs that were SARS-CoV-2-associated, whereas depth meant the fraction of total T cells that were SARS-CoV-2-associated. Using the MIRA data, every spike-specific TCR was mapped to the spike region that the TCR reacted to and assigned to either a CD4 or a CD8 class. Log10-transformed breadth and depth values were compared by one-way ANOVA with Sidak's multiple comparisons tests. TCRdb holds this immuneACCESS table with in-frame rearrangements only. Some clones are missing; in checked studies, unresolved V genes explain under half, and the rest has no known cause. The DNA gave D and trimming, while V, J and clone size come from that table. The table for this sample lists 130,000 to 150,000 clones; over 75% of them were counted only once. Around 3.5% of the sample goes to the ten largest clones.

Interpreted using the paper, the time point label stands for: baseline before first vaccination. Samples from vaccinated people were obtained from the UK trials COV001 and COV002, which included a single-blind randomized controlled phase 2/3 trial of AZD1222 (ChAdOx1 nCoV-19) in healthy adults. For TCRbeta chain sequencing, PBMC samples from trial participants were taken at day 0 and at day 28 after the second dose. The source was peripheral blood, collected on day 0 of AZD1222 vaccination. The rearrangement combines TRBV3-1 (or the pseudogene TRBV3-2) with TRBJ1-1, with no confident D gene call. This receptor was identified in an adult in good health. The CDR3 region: CASSQSGEAFF. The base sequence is TGTGCCAGCAGCCAGTCGGGTGAAGCTTTCTTT.